This T cell receptor beta chain was captured by sequencing in a study of OX40 agonist ivuxolimab in advanced cancers. Context from the whole study: The costimulatory receptor OX40 (CD134) was targeted by ivuxolimab, a fully human IgG2 agonistic monoclonal antibody. Intravenous ivuxolimab was administered to patients every 2 weeks at six dose levels: 0.01, 0.1, 0.3, 1.5, 3 and 10 mg/kg. Among the approximately 50 dose-escalation patients, about 19 had hepatocellular carcinoma, some 15 melanoma, 9 renal cell carcinoma and 9 head and neck cancer. The dose-escalation cohort was 82.7% male with a mean age of about 54 years, ranging from roughly 23 to 79. Patients were allowed to have had prior anti-PD-1, anti-PD-L1 or anti-CTLA-4 therapy, and around two fifths of the dose-escalation patients had been treated with checkpoint inhibitors. Three dose-escalation patients achieved partial responses, one with hepatocellular carcinoma and two with cutaneous melanoma. Peripheral TCRbeta sequencing aimed to test whether ivuxolimab altered TCR sequence diversity and caused clonal T-cell expansion. The paper describes the monotherapy dose-escalation part (N of about 50 patients) of the phase I trial of ivuxolimab.

The trial excluded patients who had a history of autoimmune disease or were on systemic immunosuppression. Peripheral blood for TCR sequencing was collected from all dose cohorts at baseline, on cycle 4 day 1, and on cycle 7 day 1. Samples came from an open-label, multicenter, first-in-human phase I dose-escalation trial of ivuxolimab. Adults with locally advanced or metastatic melanoma, renal cell carcinoma, hepatocellular carcinoma or head and neck squamous cell carcinoma were enrolled in the trial. Before TCR sequencing, CD4+ and CD8+ T cells were separately sorted from peripheral blood. General findings and caveats noted by the study authors: After ivuxolimab, CD8+ T cells had more expanded clones than CD4+ T cells on average. In the 0.1-3.0 mg/kg groups, partial responders had among the lowest normalized peripheral clonal expansion, particularly in CD8+ T cells. Clonal expansion of both CD4+ and CD8+ blood T cells was observed from baseline to week 6 at doses 0.1 to 3.0 mg/kg. The antigen specificity of the clonally expanded peripheral T cells was not determined. Low levels of normalized T-cell clonal expansion were also shown by some nonresponding patients.

Per the germline V gene, SNHLY is the CDR1 and FYNNEI is the CDR2. The CDR3 starts with the cysteine, ends with the phenylalanine, and has 13 residues. The entry retains the CDR3 DNA only, 39 bases that are in frame from base 1. For sequencing of the TCRbeta CDR3 region, genomic DNA was extracted from the sorted cells. The immunoSEQ Assay was used to sequence the TCRbeta CDR3 regions. Sourced from immuneACCESS, this table was stored by TCRdb with only in-frame sequences that have V and J called. A share of the clones is absent; for the studies checked, an unresolved V gene accounts for under half, and the remainder has no known explanation. For this sample the table gives 70,000 to 85,000 clones, of which 85% to 90% were detected only once. Of the sample, 0.85% to 1% falls within the top ten clones. Details on this clone: The clone's antigen remains unknown. One end of the junction varies from germline; a read error may be responsible.

The rearranged chain carries TRBV2 and TRBJ1-5; the D gene cannot be named for sure. The source was CD4+ or CD8+ T cells sorted from blood, collected in a trial of the OX40 agonist ivuxolimab. The TCR comes from an adult with an advanced solid tumor such as melanoma, head and neck, liver or kidney cancer. The CDR3 has the sequence CASSEGINQPQHF. The base sequence is TGTGCCAGCAGCGAAGGAATCAATCAGCCCCAGCATTTT.